The T cell receptor beta chain under discussion was sequenced for a study of shared clonotypes between healthy human individuals. Study-level information: With ages of 18 to 49, the donors were a couple of women and a few men.

Of note for this clone: What it binds is not known. Other DNA sequences in this sample translate to the same CDR3.

After removal of 9 bases from V and 0 bases from J, the junction contained 5 bases not matched to a gene. This CDR3 has 13 residues. The V gene's germline CDR1 is MNHNS and CDR2 SASEGT. Findings and limits, study-wide: In several donors, around 5% of naive CD4 clonotypes appeared in common.

Generated by immunoSEQ multiplex PCR, the TCRdb table keeps only in-frame clones and is missing some. The data show 2 million to 2.5 million clones, with roughly 95% seen just once and around 0.13% held by the top ten. The sample taken for sequencing was naive CD4+ T cells sorted from blood. Described subset: CD45RA+ positively selected. This sequence was found in a man aged 18-30 years in good health. The rearrangement links TRBV6-1 to TRBJ2-7, with TRBD2 matching over 7 bases. The CDR3 sequence is CASRAGFSYEQYF. CDR3 DNA sequence: TGTGCCAGTCGAGCGGGATTCTCCTACGAGCAGTACTTC.